A selection of T cell receptor beta chains follows, all from one sample in a study of vaccination and CD4 T cells after COVID-19. Via MiXCR, TCRdb re-called the PCR reads, giving one row per CDR3 protein. The data show about 19,000 distinct CDR3 sequences, under 25% seen once. Their specific antigens are unknown. The sample consisted of cultured CD4+ T cells from blood. The receptor set was obtained from a human donor with COVID-19. CDR3s include the opening cysteine and the closing phenylalanine or tryptophan. The D gene is left open where the match is weak. Not every row has a clone size; where given, it reads once, few, many or a size class.

clone_size,cdr3_length,v_call,j_call,d_call,cdr3_nt,cdr3_aa
-,13,TRBV30,TRBJ2-7,-,TGTGCCTGGAGTGCTAATGGGCCCTACGAGCAGTACTTC,CAWSANGPYEQYF
once,13,TRBV11-2,TRBJ2-7,-,TGTGCCAGCAGCCCGGTTCTCGGATACAAGCAGTACTTC,CASSPVLGYKQYF
-,15,TRBV2,TRBJ1-4,-,TGTGCCAGCAGAAGGGCATCTGCAACTAATGAAAAACTGTTTTTT,CASRRASATNEKLFF
-,15,TRBV2,TRBJ2-4,-,TGTGCCAGCAGTGGCGGGGGCCCAACCACCCGCATTCAGTACTTC,CASSGGGPTTRIQYF
few,18,TRBV5-1,TRBJ2-7,-,TGCGCCAGCAGCTTGGCACTGGGGCGACAGGACAGCTCCTACGAGCAGTACTTC,CASSLALGRQDSSYEQYF
-,13,TRBV5-1,TRBJ2-7,TRBD1,TGCGCCAGCAGCCCGGGACAGACCTACGAGCAGTACTTC,CASSPGQTYEQYF
few,11,TRBV6-1,TRBJ1-2,-,TGTGCCAGCAGTAGGCAGGGCCGCTACACCTTC,CASSRQGRYTF
-,12,TRBV28,TRBJ2-7,TRBD1,TGTGCCACCCGGGACAGACTTTACGAGCAGTACTTC,CATRDRLYEQYF
-,15,TRBV28,TRBJ2-5,-,TGTGCCAGCAGTACGGACAGAGAAGGGGGGGAGACCCAGTACTTC,CASSTDREGGETQYF
-,17,TRBV19,TRBJ2-3,TRBD2,TGTGCCAGTAGTCCCCAAAAGCGGGGGGGTAGCACAGATACGCAGTATTTT,CASSPQKRGGSTDTQYF
few,15,TRBV5-1,TRBJ1-6,TRBD1,TGCGCCAGCAGCTTTACCCGGGACAGTAATTCACCCCTCCACTTT,CASSFTRDSNSPLHF
-,14,TRBV28,TRBJ1-2,-,TGTGCCAGCAGTCCTCAAAAATATGATTTTGGCTACACCTTC,CASSPQKYDFGYTF
few,17,TRBV10-1,TRBJ2-2,-,TGCGCCAGCAGTGGAGCTTTGCGAAGATCGAACACCGGGGAGCTGTTTTTT,CASSGALRRSNTGELFF
medium-sized,12,TRBV11-3,TRBJ1-1,-,TGTGCCAGCAGCCCAGTGAACACTGAAGCTTTCTTT,CASSPVNTEAFF
-,13,TRBV11-3,TRBJ2-3,-,TGTGCCAGCAGTCCATTAGAGGGTTTTACGCAGTATTTT,CASSPLEGFTQYF
-,14,TRBV20-1,TRBJ2-5,-,TGCAGTGCTAGAGATCTAGTTTCTCAAGAGACCCAGTACTTC,CSARDLVSQETQYF
few,13,TRBV10-2,TRBJ2-7,TRBD1,TGCGCCAGCAGTGGTAGGACAGGATACGAGCAGTACTTC,CASSGRTGYEQYF
medium-sized,14,TRBV6-1,TRBJ1-2,-,TGTGCCAGCAGTGAGGACACAGGGCGAGTCGGCTACACCTTC,CASSEDTGRVGYTF
-,15,TRBV6-7,TRBJ1-3,-,TGTGCCAGCAGTTACTCTTCATCCCCTGGAAACACCATATATTTT,CASSYSSSPGNTIYF